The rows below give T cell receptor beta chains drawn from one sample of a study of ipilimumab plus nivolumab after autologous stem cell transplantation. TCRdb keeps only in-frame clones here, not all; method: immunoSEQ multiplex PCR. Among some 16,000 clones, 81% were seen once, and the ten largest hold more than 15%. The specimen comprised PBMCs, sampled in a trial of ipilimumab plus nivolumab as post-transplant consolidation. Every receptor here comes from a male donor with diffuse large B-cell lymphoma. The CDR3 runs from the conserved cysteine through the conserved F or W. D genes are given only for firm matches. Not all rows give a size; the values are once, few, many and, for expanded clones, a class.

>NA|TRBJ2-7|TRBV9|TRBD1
CASSLGQGSSYEQYF
TGTGCCAGCAGCCTGGGACAGGGGAGCTCCTACGAGCAGTACTTC
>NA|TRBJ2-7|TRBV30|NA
CAWVDSYYEQYF
TGTGCCTGGGTTGACAGCTACTACGAGCAGTACTTC
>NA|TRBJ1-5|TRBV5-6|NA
CASSLGPNSNQPQHF
TGTGCCAGCAGCTTGGGGCCTAATAGCAATCAGCCCCAGCATTTT
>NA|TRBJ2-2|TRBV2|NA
CASSETYQGTLNTGELFF
TGTGCCAGCAGTGAGACCTACCAGGGGACCCTCAACACCGGGGAGCTGTTTTTT
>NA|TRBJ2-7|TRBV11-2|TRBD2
CASSLNLAGGPGYVYEQYF
TGTGCCAGCAGCTTAAACCTAGCGGGAGGGCCGGGCTATGTATACGAGCAGTACTTC
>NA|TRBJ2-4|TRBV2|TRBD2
CASVPTSGGAKNIQYF
TGTGCCAGCGTCCCTACTAGCGGGGGGGCCAAAAACATTCAGTACTTC
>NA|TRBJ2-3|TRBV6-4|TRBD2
CASRPGTSDTDTQYF
TGTGCCAGCAGACCCGGGACTAGTGACACAGATACGCAGTATTTT
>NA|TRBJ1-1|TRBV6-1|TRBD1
CASSLQGAQVAFF
TGTGCCAGCAGTTTACAGGGGGCGCAGGTAGCTTTCTTT
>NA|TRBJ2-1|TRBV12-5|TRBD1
CASGPTGKGNEQFF
TGTGCTAGTGGCCCGACAGGGAAAGGTAATGAGCAGTTCTTC
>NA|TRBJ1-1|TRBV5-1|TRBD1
CASSIQGRGDTEAFF
TGCGCCAGCAGCATACAGGGGAGGGGGGACACTGAAGCTTTCTTT
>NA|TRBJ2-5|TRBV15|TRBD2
CATSSGLAGVRETQYF
TGTGCCACCAGCAGTGGACTAGCGGGAGTTCGAGAGACCCAGTACTTC
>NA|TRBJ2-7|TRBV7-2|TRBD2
CASSSQTSSHEQYF
TGTGCCAGCAGCTCCCAGACTAGCAGCCACGAGCAGTACTTC
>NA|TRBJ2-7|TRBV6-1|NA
CASSKTSYEQYF
TGTGCCAGCAGTAAAACATCCTACGAGCAGTACTTC
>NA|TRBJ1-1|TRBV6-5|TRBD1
CASTRQGPRAEAFF
TGTGCCAGCACGAGACAGGGGCCAAGAGCTGAAGCTTTCTTT
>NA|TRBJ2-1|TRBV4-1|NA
CASSHTGYNEQFF
TGCGCCAGCAGCCACACAGGGTACAATGAGCAGTTCTTC
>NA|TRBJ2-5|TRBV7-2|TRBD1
CASSSQTGGETQYF
TGTGCCAGCAGCTCCCAGACAGGGGGGGAGACCCAGTACTTC
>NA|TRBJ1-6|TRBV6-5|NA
CASSYPFGPMRPLHF
TGTGCCAGCAGTTACCCCTTTGGCCCCATGAGGCCCCTCCACTTT
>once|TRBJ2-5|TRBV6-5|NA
CASSHGETQYF
TGTGCCAGCAGTCATGGAGAGACCCAGTACTTC
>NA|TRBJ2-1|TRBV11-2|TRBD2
CASSTRAGGLYNEQFF
TGTGCCAGCAGCACCCGGGCGGGGGGCCTCTACAATGAGCAGTTCTTC
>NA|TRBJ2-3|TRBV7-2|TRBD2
CASRNKAGDADTQYF
TGTGCCAGCAGAAACAAAGCGGGAGACGCAGATACGCAGTATTTT
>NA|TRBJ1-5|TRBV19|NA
CASSKWDGSNQPQHF
TGTGCCAGTAGTAAATGGGACGGTAGCAATCAGCCCCAGCATTTT
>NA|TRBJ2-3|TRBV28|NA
CASSFPSRFRGRSSSSDTQYF
TGTGCCAGCAGTTTCCCCTCTCGCTTTAGGGGCCGTTCTTCATCCTCCGATACGCAGTATTTT
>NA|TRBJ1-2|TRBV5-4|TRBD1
CASSLIDRAAGYTF
TGTGCCAGCAGCTTGATTGACAGGGCGGCTGGCTACACCTTC
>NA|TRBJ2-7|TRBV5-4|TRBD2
CASSLGGRANEQYF
TGTGCCAGCAGCTTGGGCGGGAGGGCCAACGAGCAGTACTTC
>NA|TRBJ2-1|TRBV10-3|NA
CAIGSYNEQFF
TGTGCCATCGGCTCCTACAATGAGCAGTTCTTC
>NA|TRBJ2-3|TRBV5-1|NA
CASSLRGGPKSSTDTQYF
TGCGCCAGCAGCTTGAGGGGGGGCCCAAAATCAAGCACAGATACGCAGTATTTT
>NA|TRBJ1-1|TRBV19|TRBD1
CASSIDHGTGRSFF
TGTGCCAGTAGTATAGATCACGGGACAGGGAGATCTTTCTTT
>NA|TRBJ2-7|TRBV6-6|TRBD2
CASSLAGGPYEQYF
TGTGCCAGCAGTCTAGCGGGGGGGCCCTACGAGCAGTACTTC
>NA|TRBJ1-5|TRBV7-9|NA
CASSSPGTNQPQHF
TGTGCCAGCAGTTCGCCGGGGACTAATCAGCCCCAGCATTTT
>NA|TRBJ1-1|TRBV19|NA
CASSMKTGAGNTEAFF
TGTGCCAGTAGTATGAAGACCGGGGCGGGGAACACTGAAGCTTTCTTT
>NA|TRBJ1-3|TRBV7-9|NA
CASSLAPGSGNTIYF
TGTGCCAGCAGCTTAGCGCCAGGCTCTGGAAACACCATATATTTT
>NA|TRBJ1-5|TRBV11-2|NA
CASSLDRGGQPQHF
TGTGCCAGCAGCTTAGACAGGGGAGGCCAGCCCCAGCATTTT
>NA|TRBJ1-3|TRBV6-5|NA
CASSRTSRSGNTIYF
TGTGCCAGCAGCCGGACGAGCCGCTCTGGAAACACCATATATTTT
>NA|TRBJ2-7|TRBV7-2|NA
CASTLTVSYEQYF
TGTGCCAGCACCCTGACCGTATCCTACGAGCAGTACTTC
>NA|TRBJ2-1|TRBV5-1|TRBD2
CASSPLTSDRNEQFF
TGCGCCAGCAGCCCCTTAACTAGCGACCGGAATGAGCAGTTCTTC
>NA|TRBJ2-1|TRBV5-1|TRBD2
CASSLEPSGVYNEQFF
TGCGCCAGCAGCTTGGAACCTAGCGGAGTTTACAATGAGCAGTTCTTC
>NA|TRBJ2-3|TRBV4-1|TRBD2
CASSQWRGASTDTQYF
TGCGCCAGCAGCCAATGGCGGGGGGCCAGCACAGATACGCAGTATTTT
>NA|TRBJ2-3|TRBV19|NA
CASSIPGRAPDTQYF
TGTGCCAGTAGTATACCAGGGAGAGCCCCAGATACGCAGTATTTT
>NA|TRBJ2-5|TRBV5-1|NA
CASSFGPGVGETQYF
TGCGCCAGCAGCTTTGGTCCAGGGGTTGGAGAGACCCAGTACTTC
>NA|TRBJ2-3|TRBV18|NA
CASSLRTARDTQYF
TGTGCCAGCTCTCTAAGGACAGCCCGCGATACGCAGTATTTT
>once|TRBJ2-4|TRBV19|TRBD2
CASSIGVWLGTSGRSNIQYF
TGTGCCAGTAGTATAGGTGTCTGGCTCGGGACTAGCGGGAGATCGAACATTCAGTACTTC
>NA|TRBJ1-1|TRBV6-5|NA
CASSYRRGVAEAFF
TGTGCCAGCAGTTATCGCAGGGGTGTGGCTGAAGCTTTCTTT
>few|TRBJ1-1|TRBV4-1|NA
CASSQEAETEAFF
TGCGCCAGCAGCCAAGAAGCGGAAACTGAAGCTTTCTTT
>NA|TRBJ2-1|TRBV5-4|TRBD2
CASSLVGAGLAGGVQFF
TGTGCCAGCAGCTTGGTAGGGGCGGGACTAGCGGGAGGGGTGCAGTTCTTC
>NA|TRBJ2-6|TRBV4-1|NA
CASSPSGANVLTF
TGCGCCAGCAGCCCCTCTGGGGCCAACGTCCTGACTTTC
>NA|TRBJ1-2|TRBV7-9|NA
CASSSGGFDYTF
TGTGCCAGCAGCTCGGGGGGGTTCGACTACACCTTC
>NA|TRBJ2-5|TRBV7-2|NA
CASSPPGNGQETQYF
TGTGCCAGCAGCCCCCCGGGGAACGGGCAAGAGACCCAGTACTTC
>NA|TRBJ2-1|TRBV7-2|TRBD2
CASSLWGGGQNEQFF
TGTGCCAGCAGCTTATGGGGCGGGGGGCAAAATGAGCAGTTCTTC
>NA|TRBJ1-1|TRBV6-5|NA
CASSYLGGTEAFF
TGTGCCAGCAGTTACCTAGGGGGGACTGAAGCTTTCTTT